The rows below give T cell receptor beta chains drawn from one sample of a study of T cells in Graves' hyperthyroidism and ophthalmopathy. Each CDR3 protein gets one entry after TCRdb re-called the multiplex PCR reads with MiXCR. The data contain about 98,000 distinct CDR3 sequences, approximately 40% of them singletons. Sequencing used peripheral blood or thyroid tissue (not recorded which). Source of these receptors: a woman aged 30 to 39 with Graves' hyperthyroidism. Both conserved end residues are part of each CDR3.

v_gene	len	CDR3aa
TRBV5-1	13	CASRFTPQSEQYF
TRBV28	15	CASSHTQWRNQPQHF
TRBV4-2	15	CASSQDRHSSYEQYF
TRBV6-5	13	CASSHDRVYEQYF
TRBV7-6	13	CASSRGHGNEQYF
TRBV2	15	CASTRAAALNTEAFF
TRBV28	16	CASSVPQGTTFYGYTF
TRBV12-3/TRBV12-4	14	CASSPAAANTEAFF
TRBV7-9	13	CASSLNRDYGQYF
TRBV15	14	CATSRGVTGTEAFF
TRBV2	14	CASSDRTANQPQHF
TRBV7-2	14	CASSLRHQQETQYF
TRBV10-3	15	CAISERRGATDSQHF
TRBV6-6	15	CASKTHSGSDYEQYF
TRBV7-9	13	CASSLLNLGPQHF
TRBV4-3	16	CASTQPGQRNTGELFF
TRBV6-2/TRBV6-3	17	CASSLLIGTPKGDTQYF
TRBV4-1	16	CASSQPSDRGFYGYTF
TRBV19	13	CASKGPGDSPLHF
TRBV28	13	CASKLGGGYEQYF
TRBV12-3/TRBV12-4	13	CASSVGLASEQYF
TRBV10-3	11	CAIGTANGYTF
TRBV28	16	CASSLPGLAGGGELFF
TRBV4-2	14	CASSLLGDNSPLHF
TRBV15	16	CATSDWGGGGTGELFF
TRBV7-2	14	CASSSAGTGYVAFF
TRBV7-2	16	CASSRGTSVRTDTQYF
TRBV7-9	9	CASTPGAFF
TRBV20-1	12	CSAMGVYQPQHF
TRBV7-2	13	CASSPLGPGTQYF
TRBV27	13	CASSRTRSNEQYF
TRBV24-1	14	CATSDTSGKETQYF
TRBV7-2	13	CASSYRDRDLFHF
TRBV7-2	15	CASSLVQGSNQPQHF
TRBV5-1	13	CASSPEGTYEQYF
TRBV27	13	CASSGSRAEGYTF
TRBV7-3	18	CASSFEGLAGGDTGELFF
TRBV2	16	CASSENHRGDNYGYTF
TRBV2	17	CASSSEPGRKNTGELFF
TRBV10-3	11	CASLAGAEQYF
TRBV5-4	15	CASSHLEGLGNEQFF
TRBV13	12	CASSFRGDTIYF
TRBV7-3	15	CASQRPFRGTDEQYF
TRBV7-2	16	CASSRWAGLAGFQQYF
TRBV7-9	15	CASSPPETRANEQYF
TRBV2	17	CASRRGLDVGVNQPQHF
TRBV6-5	15	CASSSNRGGSYEQYF
TRBV7-9	16	CASSPRSGAGAGEQYF
TRBV3-1	13	CASVPSGTGELFF
TRBV2	13	CASSVMAGTEAFF
TRBV11-2	14	CASSLSGMGDTQYF